What follows are 18 T cell receptor beta chains derived from one specimen sequenced in a study of blood T cells in healthy people across ages. It was with a sample-barcoded 5' primer and a J-beta primer mix that a second PCR of roughly 7 to 12 cycles was run. TCRdb used MiXCR to reprocess the 5' RACE reads, holding one entry per CDR3 protein. The table lists about 1,400,000 distinct CDR3 sequences, around 59% of them singletons. Material for sequencing was blood. These TCRs come from a man younger than 30 in good health.

Concerning this clonotype itself: A junction end diverges from the germline sequence, so it may reflect a read error. The chain joins TRBV6-1 to TRBJ1-2; D unresolved. The CDR3 is 12 residues long. From germline, CDR1 is MNHNS and CDR2 SASEGT. The CDR3 region is CPSSERAGGYTF. The CDR3 DNA is TGTCCCAGCAGTGAGAGGGCCGGAGGCTACACCTTC.

CDR3 loop: CASSPLAGRSGDTQYF. The CDR3 DNA reads as TGTGCCAGCAGCCCCCTAGCGGGAAGGAGTGGGGATACGCAGTATTTT. The V gene is TRBV12-3 or TRBV12-4, the J gene TRBJ2-3; TRBD2 matches at 9 bases. V lost 6 bases and J lost 6; bases outside the gene matches: 13. The CDR3 is 16 residues long.

This chain connects TRBV7-9 to TRBJ1-2; TRBD1 is a possible D gene (5 bases). V lost 2 bases to trimming and J lost 4 bases, with 14 bases between them. The CDR3 contains 15 residues. Germline V gene data show CDR1 as SEHNR and CDR2 as FQNEAQ (reference sequence). CDR3 residues: CASSLYSRDGYGYTF. CDR3 nucleotide sequence: TGTGCCAGCAGCTTATATTCCCGGGACGGCTATGGCTACACCTTC.

The chain combines TRBV6-5 with TRBJ2-5; D is undetermined. CDR1 MNHEY and CDR2 SVGAGI come from the germline V gene. There are 13 residues in the CDR3. V lost 6 bases and J 5 bases, leaving 13 bases between the germline ends. The CDR3 DNA sequence: TGTGCCAGCAGCCCCCTAGTCGGTGAGACCCAGTACTTC. Translation: CASSPLVGETQYF.

The rearrangement links TRBV20-1 to TRBJ2-5; 8 nucleotides agree with TRBD1. The J call may be faulty, since TRBJ2-7 better matches the DNA end. The germline CDR1 and CDR2 sequences are DFQATT and SNEGSKA (reference sequence). CDR3 size: 14 residues. Here the CDR3 reads CSAEIRDRYYEQYF. CDR3 DNA sequence: TGCAGTGCTGAAATCCGGGACAGGTACTACGAGCAGTACTTC.

The rearrangement joins TRBV29-1 to TRBJ2-3; 8 bases are a match to TRBD2. Germline V lookup: CDR1 SQVTM, CDR2 ANQGSEA. J was trimmed by 6 bases and V by 5 bases; bases with no gene match: 19. The length of the CDR3 is 17 residues. The CDR3 loop is CSVPGATSALPGDTQYF. DNA of the CDR3: TGCAGCGTTCCAGGGGCGACTAGCGCCTTACCTGGGGATACGCAGTATTTT.

This clonotype occurred a few times. The V and J genes are TRBV25-1 and TRBJ2-7; a weak D match, TRBD1 (6 bases). The CDR3 covers 14 residues. Germline values: CDR1 MGHDK, CDR2 SYGVNS. V was pared by 4 bases and J by 3 bases, with 13 bases between. The CDR3 sequence is CASSVQGSIYEQYF. The CDR3 nucleotides read TGTGCCAGCAGTGTGCAGGGGTCGATCTACGAGCAGTACTTC.

The V gene is TRBV12-3 or TRBV12-4, the J gene TRBJ2-7; TRBD1 agrees at 8 bases. Trimming took 5 bases from V and 3 from J; bases not matched to a gene: 15. This CDR3 has 17 residues. In DNA form, the CDR3 reads TGTGCCAGCAGTACCGGTGACCGGGACAGGCGAAACTACGAGCAGTACTTC. Translating gives CASSTGDRDRRNYEQYF.

The chain has TRBV6-1 and TRBJ2-5, with D perhaps matching TRBD2 (5 bases). The closer fit of TRBJ2-7 to the DNA end suggests the J call may be wrong. This CDR3 contains 16 residues. In germline, CDR1 is MNHNS, CDR2 SASEGT. DNA of the CDR3: TGTGCCAGCAGCGTCGACCTAGAACGGGATGCCTACGAGCAGTACTTC. This gives the protein CASSVDLERDAYEQYF.

The chain combines TRBV10-1 with TRBJ1-2; no reliable D call. Germline V gene lookup returns CDR1 WNHNN and CDR2 SYGVQD (reference sequence). Trimming cost V 3 bases and J 0 bases, with 11 bases left between them. The CDR3 consists of 15 residues. CDR3 residues: CASSEFGEPNYGYTF. CDR3 in DNA: TGCGCCAGCAGTGAATTTGGAGAACCTAACTATGGCTACACCTTC.

The chain has TRBV7-2 and TRBJ2-6; D call uncertain. The ends were cut back, 7 bases at V and 2 bases at J, with 18 bases in the middle. There are 17 residues in the CDR3. Germline CDR1 SGHTA, CDR2 FQGNSA. The CDR3: CASTPTGLLAGANVLTF. CDR3 sequence (DNA): TGTGCCAGCACCCCTACCGGGCTCCTGGCTGGGGCCAACGTCCTGACTTTC.

This clonotype has only a few counts. V usage is TRBV20-1 and J usage is TRBJ2-1; 12 nucleotides align to TRBD2. The CDR3 is made up of 15 amino acids. With V trimmed by 4 bases and J by 4 bases, 5 bases remained unmatched. From germline, CDR1 is DFQATT and CDR2 SNEGSKA (reference sequence). The CDR3 loop is CSAKALAGGYNEQFF. The CDR3 nucleotides read TGCAGTGCTAAGGCACTAGCGGGAGGATACAATGAGCAGTTCTTC.

The chain employs TRBV9 and TRBJ2-3; TRBD2 matches at 8 bases. Per germline, CDR1 SGDLS and CDR2 YYNGEE. This CDR3 is built from 16 residues. The J segment lost 5 bases and the V segment lost 0 bases, leaving 8 bases of the junction unmatched. Written as DNA, the CDR3 is TGTGCCAGCAGCGTAGAGACTAGCGCGGGGGGAGATACGCAGTATTTT. Amino acid sequence: CASSVETSAGGDTQYF.

V usage is TRBV6-5 and J usage is TRBJ1-1, with unresolved D. Trimming took off 1 base at V and 1 base at J, with 4 bases between the two ends. The CDR3 spans 13 residues. Germline V lookup: CDR1 MNHEY, CDR2 SVGAGI. The CDR3 protein is CASSYFPNTEAFF. CDR3 nucleotide sequence: TGTGCCAGCAGTTACTTCCCGAACACTGAAGCTTTCTTT.

The genes are TRBV13 and TRBJ1-2; D is uncertain. This CDR3 is built from 15 residues. The V end lost 0 bases, the J end lost 8 bases, and 16 bases lay between the germline ends. CDR1 is PRHDT and CDR2 is FYEKMQ in the germline V gene (reference sequence). The CDR3 here is CASSLGGGQAGGYTF. The CDR3 DNA reads TGTGCCAGCAGCTTAGGAGGCGGGCAGGCCGGGGGCTACACCTTC.

This chain connects TRBV7-9 to TRBJ2-3; D uncertain. Germline V gives CDR1 SEHNR, CDR2 FQNEAQ (reference sequence). Trimming removed 8 bases from V and 5 bases from J, with 8 bases in between. CDR3 length: 11 residues. CDR3 coding DNA: TGTGCCAGCCTACCCGGAGATACGCAGTATTTT. Protein product: CASLPGDTQYF.

V usage is TRBV25-1 and J usage is TRBJ2-5; 14 nucleotides line up with TRBD2. V trimming: 9 bases; J trimming: 1 base; junction bases outside the gene matches: 10. CDR3 length equals 17 residues. Germline-derived CDR1 and CDR2 are MGHDK and SYGVNS. The CDR3 protein is CASTLTSGRALQETQYF. In DNA form, the CDR3 reads TGTGCCAGTACTCTGACTAGCGGGAGGGCCCTCCAAGAGACCCAGTACTTC.

This clonotype turned up a few times. J is TRBJ1-3 and V is TRBV3-1; no clear D gene. The CDR3 has 15 amino acids. V was clipped by 3 bases and J by 6 bases, with 15 bases between them. Germline CDR1 LGHDT, CDR2 YNNKEL (reference sequence). CDR3 nucleotides: TGTGCCAGCAGCCATAAAATGCTGAGACCAAACACCATATATTTT. Translating it yields CASSHKMLRPNTIYF.